The 22 T cell receptor beta chains given below trace back to one sample, sequenced in a study of cytomegalovirus exposure and HLA in healthy donors. PCR employed 60 Vbeta and 13 Jbeta primers. TCRdb's table, derived via immunoSEQ multiplex PCR, lists solely in-frame clones and lacks some. The profile covers 130,000 to 150,000 clones, with roughly 75% appearing a single time and nearly 7% taken by the ten largest. The sample was PBMCs. These receptors all stem from a man between 35 and 55 years old in good health and CMV-seropositive.

J is TRBJ1-1 and V is TRBV19; D may be TRBD1 (6 bases). This CDR3 region has 14 residues. Germline V gives CDR1 LNHDA, CDR2 SQIVND (reference sequence). The germline V and J ends were trimmed by 6 bases and 8 bases, with 19 bases remaining between them. Written as DNA, the CDR3 is TGTGCCAGTAGGTTACAGGGAGGGAAAACGGAAGCTTTCTTT. Protein: CASRLQGGKTEAFF.

This chain connects TRBV7-9 to TRBJ1-1; 10 nucleotides agree with TRBD1. Germline CDR1 is SEHNR and CDR2 is FQNEAQ (reference sequence). CDR3 length: 17 residues. With V trimmed by 2 bases and J by 6 bases, 12 bases remained unmatched. The CDR3 spells CASSLSTGGGSSAEAFF. As DNA, the CDR3 is TGTGCCAGCAGCTTATCGACAGGGGGCGGGAGTAGTGCTGAAGCTTTCTTT.

The chain has TRBV7-9 and TRBJ2-1, with D perhaps matching TRBD2 (5 bases). V lost 4 bases, J lost 3 bases, and 10 bases lay in between. This CDR3 is 14 amino acids long. The V gene's germline CDR1 is SEHNR and CDR2 FQNEAQ (reference sequence). CDR3 residues: CASSSGLHYNEQFF. For the CDR3, the DNA is TGTGCCAGCAGCTCTGGACTGCACTACAATGAGCAGTTCTTC.

The chain joins TRBV5-1 to TRBJ2-3, with 8 bases aligning to TRBD2. Germline CDR1 SGHRS, CDR2 YFSETQ. The CDR3 sequence is 16 residues long. Trimming at V came to 0 bases and at J to 3 bases, leaving 6 bases not matched to a gene. The CDR3 spells CASSLGGSGATDTQYF. DNA for the CDR3: TGCGCCAGCAGCTTGGGGGGTAGCGGGGCGACAGATACGCAGTATTTT. The whole variable domain, filled in from reference TRBV5-1 and TRBJ2-3, reads KAGVTQTPRYLIKTRGQQVTLSCSPISGHRSVSWYQQTPGQGLQFLFEYFSETQRNKGNFPGRFSGRQFSNSRSEMNVSTLELGDSALYLCASSLGGSGATDTQYFGPGTRLTVL.

A few counts support this clone. V gene TRBV18 combines with J gene TRBJ1-1; 7 nucleotides match TRBD1. J was trimmed by 6 bases and V by 5 bases; bases with no gene match: 12. From germline, CDR1 is KGHSH and CDR2 LQKENI. This CDR3 is built from 15 residues. CDR3 amino acids: CASSGGGTADAEAFF. CDR3 nucleotide sequence: TGTGCCAGCTCAGGGGGCGGGACAGCGGACGCTGAAGCTTTCTTT.

V is TRBV19 and J is TRBJ2-7, with TRBD2 matching over 10 bases. V dropped 4 bases and J dropped 1; count of bases not matched to a gene: 10. CDR1 is LNHDA, CDR2 SQIVND, per germline (reference sequence). The CDR3 covers 17 residues. The CDR3: CASSTPSGSKWSYEQYF. In DNA form, the CDR3 reads TGTGCCAGTAGTACGCCTAGCGGGAGCAAATGGTCCTACGAGCAGTACTTC.

In DNA form, the CDR3 reads TGCGCCAGCACCCGGGACAGCTCCTACGAGCAGTACTTC. Its protein is CASTRDSSYEQYF. The chain combines TRBV10-2 with TRBJ2-7; 7 bases map to TRBD1. V lost 7 bases, J lost 0 bases, and 3 bases stayed unmatched. Germline CDR1 is WSHSY and CDR2 is SAAADI. The CDR3 totals 13 residues.

This sequence joins TRBV7-9 and TRBJ2-3, with TRBD2 identical over 9 bases. Germline V gene lookup returns CDR1 SEHNR and CDR2 FQNEAQ (reference sequence). The junction had 14 bases not matched to a gene; V was cut back by 5 bases and J by 5 bases. This CDR3 contains 17 residues. CDR3: CASSARGLAGSGDTQYF. As DNA, the CDR3 is TGTGCCAGCAGCGCAAGAGGGCTAGCGGGGAGTGGAGATACGCAGTATTTT. The full variable domain, its missing parts supplied by reference TRBV7-9 and TRBJ2-3, is DTGVSQNPRHKITKRGQNVTFRCDPISEHNRLYWYRQTLGQGPEFLTYFQNEAQLEKSRLLSDRFSAERPKGSFSTLEIQRTEQGDSAMYLCASSARGLAGSGDTQYFGPGTRLTVL.

The chain carries TRBV27 and TRBJ2-1; D not resolved. CDR1 and CDR2 (germline): MNHEY, SMNVEV (reference sequence). This CDR3 is built from 16 residues. V gave up 4 bases and J gave up 2 bases, with 15 bases separating them. In DNA, the CDR3 is TGTGCCAGCAGTTCAGCCTTGAGCGTAACCTACAATGAGCAGTTCTTC. Encoded protein: CASSSALSVTYNEQFF.

This chain uses TRBV5-4 with TRBJ1-2, with D perhaps TRBD1 (6 bases). Between the trimmed V and J ends, which lost 6 bases and 4 bases, there was a span of 16 bases. The CDR3 runs 14 residues. Germline lookup yields CDR1 SGHNT and CDR2 YYREEE (reference sequence). As DNA, the CDR3 is TGTGCCAGCAAGGCAAGGGGGGGTACCTATGGCTACACCTTC. Translation: CASKARGGTYGYTF.

The CDR3 protein is CASRKELQTGELFF. The CDR3 DNA follows: TGTGCCAGCAGAAAGGAGCTTCAAACCGGGGAGCTGTTTTTT. The chain has TRBV2 and TRBJ2-2; D not certain. This CDR3 comprises 14 residues. V was pared by 6 bases and J by 5 bases, with 13 bases between. Germline CDR1 and CDR2: SNHLY and FYNNEI.

The rearrangement uses TRBV28 and TRBJ1-5; D unresolved. This CDR3 region has 12 residues. Germline V gives CDR1 MDHEN, CDR2 SYDVKM. Trimming cost V 8 bases and J 3 bases, with 8 bases left between them. The CDR3 DNA is TGTGCCAGCGGACGGGACAATCAGCCCCAGCATTTT. Its protein is CASGRDNQPQHF.

CDR3 coding DNA: TGTGCCAGCAGCTTGCAGGTCTACACAGATACGCAGTATTTT. Translated, it gives CASSLQVYTDTQYF. The chain carries TRBV5-8 and TRBJ2-3; D ambiguous. The V and J ends lost 1 base and 2 bases respectively, with 8 bases between them. The CDR3 is 14 amino acids. Germline V gene sequence: CDR1 SGHTS, CDR2 YDEGEE.

This chain links TRBV6-4 with TRBJ1-1, with TRBD1 matching 9 bases. Germline V gene sequence: CDR1 MRHNA, CDR2 SNTAGT. The CDR3 contains 13 residues. Trimming cost V 6 bases and J 4 bases; bases outside gene matches: 3. The CDR3 spells CASRDRGGTEAFF. The CDR3 region has the DNA TGTGCCAGCAGGGACAGGGGTGGCACTGAAGCTTTCTTT.

The chain recombines TRBV6-5 with TRBJ2-2, with D maybe TRBD1 (8 bases). The CDR3 extends over 16 amino acids. V dropped 4 bases and J dropped 4 bases, with 16 bases sitting between them. Per germline, CDR1 MNHEY and CDR2 SVGAGI. CDR3 sequence (DNA): TGTGCCAGCAGTTCCCTGACAGGGGAGGGCACCGGGGAGCTGTTTTTT. Translating it yields CASSSLTGEGTGELFF.

The chain employs TRBV4-2 and TRBJ1-6, with D possibly being TRBD1 (5 bases). The CDR3 runs 14 residues. Looked up from germline, CDR1 is LGHNA and CDR2 is YNFKEQ. V was pared by 0 bases and J by 18 bases, with 18 bases between. CDR3 residues: CASSQDISRQGSHF. The CDR3 DNA sequence: TGTGCCAGCAGCCAAGATATAAGTAGGCAGGGTTCCCACTTT.

J is TRBJ1-1 and V is TRBV27, with 8 bases aligning to TRBD1. From germline, CDR1 is MNHEY and CDR2 SMNVEV (reference sequence). The CDR3 sequence is 13 residues long. Losses at the gene ends were 5 bases for V and 5 bases for J; bases not matched to a gene: 4. CDR3 DNA: TGTGCCAGCAGTCTCAGGGGGCCGACTGAAGCTTTCTTT. Protein sequence: CASSLRGPTEAFF.

In its sample, this clone was seen a few times. V usage is TRBV5-1 and J usage is TRBJ2-1, with 11 bases that match TRBD2. CDR1 SGHRS and CDR2 YFSETQ come from the germline V gene. The CDR3 is 15 amino acids. Unmatched junction bases numbered 6, after V lost 6 bases and J lost 4 bases. The CDR3 region is CASTKTSGAYNEQFF. CDR3 DNA: TGCGCCAGCACCAAGACTAGCGGGGCATACAATGAGCAGTTCTTC.

V and J are TRBV2 and TRBJ1-1; 9 nucleotides match TRBD1. There are 12 residues in the CDR3. J was trimmed by 4 bases and V by 10 bases; bases with no gene match: 4. Germline CDR1 reads SNHLY; CDR2 reads FYNNEI. As DNA, the CDR3 is TGTGCCATCCGACAGGGGGGCACTGAAGCTTTCTTT. Amino acids: CAIRQGGTEAFF.

CDR3 residues: CASSDGLAGASDEQFF. In DNA form, the CDR3 reads TGTGCCAGCAGTGACGGCCTAGCGGGAGCTTCCGATGAGCAGTTCTTC. V usage is TRBV9 and J usage is TRBJ2-1; 10 positions match TRBD2. The CDR3 has 16 amino acids. The trim removed 5 bases at V and 8 bases at J, leaving 13 bases unmatched. The germline gives CDR1 SGDLS, CDR2 YYNGEE.

CDR3 nucleotides: TGTGCCAGCAGTGACCCCGACAGGGCATCAATAAATCCCTACGAGCAGTACTTC. Its translation is CASSDPDRASINPYEQYF. The chain employs TRBV2 and TRBJ2-7; 7 nucleotides line up with TRBD1. The CDR3 sequence is 18 residues long. Trimming cost V 3 bases and J 2 bases; bases outside gene matches: 16. CDR1 is SNHLY, CDR2 FYNNEI, per germline. Complete variable domain (other parts from reference TRBV2 and TRBJ2-7): EPEVTQTPSHQVTQMGQEVILRCVPISNHLYFYWYRQILGQKVEFLVSFYNNEISEKSEIFDDQFSVERPDGSNFTLKIRSTKLEDSAMYFCASSDPDRASINPYEQYFGPGTRLTVT.

J is TRBJ1-5 and V is TRBV5-6; 9 bases fit TRBD1. Germline assignment: CDR1 SGHDT and CDR2 YYEEEE. With 4 bases clipped from V and 2 bases from J, the junction kept 7 bases outside the gene matches. The CDR3 length is 16 residues. In DNA, the CDR3 is TGTGCCAGCAGCCCCCGGAGACAGGGGGGCAATCAGCCCCAGCATTTT. Protein sequence: CASSPRRQGGNQPQHF.